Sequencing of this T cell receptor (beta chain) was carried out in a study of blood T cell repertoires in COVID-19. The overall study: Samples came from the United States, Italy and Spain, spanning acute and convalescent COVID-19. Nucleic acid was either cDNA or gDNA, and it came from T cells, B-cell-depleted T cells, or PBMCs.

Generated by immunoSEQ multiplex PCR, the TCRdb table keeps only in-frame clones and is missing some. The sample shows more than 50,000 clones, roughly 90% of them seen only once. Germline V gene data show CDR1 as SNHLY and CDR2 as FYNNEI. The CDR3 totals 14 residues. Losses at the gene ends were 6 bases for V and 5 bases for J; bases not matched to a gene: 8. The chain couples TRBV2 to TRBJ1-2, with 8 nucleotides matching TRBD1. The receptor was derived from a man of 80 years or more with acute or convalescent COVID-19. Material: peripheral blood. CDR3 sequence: CASSRQGKEYGYTF. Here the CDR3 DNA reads TGTGCCAGCAGCCGACAGGGGAAGGAGTATGGCTACACCTTC.